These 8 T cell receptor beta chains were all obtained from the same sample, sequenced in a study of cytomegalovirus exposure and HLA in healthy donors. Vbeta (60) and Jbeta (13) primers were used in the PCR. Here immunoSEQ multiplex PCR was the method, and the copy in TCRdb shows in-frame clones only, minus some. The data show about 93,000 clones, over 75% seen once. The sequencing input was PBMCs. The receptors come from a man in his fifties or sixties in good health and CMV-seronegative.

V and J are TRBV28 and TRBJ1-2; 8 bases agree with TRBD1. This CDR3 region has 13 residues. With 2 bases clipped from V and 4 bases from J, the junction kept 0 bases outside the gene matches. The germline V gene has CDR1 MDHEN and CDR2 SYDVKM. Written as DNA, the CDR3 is TGTGCCAGCAGTTTAGGACAGGGCTATGGCTACACCTTC. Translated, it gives CASSLGQGYGYTF.

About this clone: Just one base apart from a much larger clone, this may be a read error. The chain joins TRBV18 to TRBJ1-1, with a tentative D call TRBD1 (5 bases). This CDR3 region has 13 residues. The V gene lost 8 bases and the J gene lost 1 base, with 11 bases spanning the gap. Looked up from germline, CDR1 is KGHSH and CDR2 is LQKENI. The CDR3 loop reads CASGQGRNTEAFF. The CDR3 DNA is TGTGCCAGCGGGCAGGGCAGGAACACTGAAGCTTTCTTT.

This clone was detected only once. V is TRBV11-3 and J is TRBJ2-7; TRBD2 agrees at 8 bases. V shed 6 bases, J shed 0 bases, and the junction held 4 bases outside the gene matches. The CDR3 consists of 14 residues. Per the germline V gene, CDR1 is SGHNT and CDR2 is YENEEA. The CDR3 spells CASRLTSGSYEQYF. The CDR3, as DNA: TGTGCCAGCAGACTTACTAGCGGCTCCTACGAGCAGTACTTC.

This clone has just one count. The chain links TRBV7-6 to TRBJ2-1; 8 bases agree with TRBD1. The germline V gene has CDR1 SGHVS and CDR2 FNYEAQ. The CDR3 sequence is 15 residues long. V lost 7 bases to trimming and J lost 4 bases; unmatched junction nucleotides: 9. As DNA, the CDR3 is TGTGCCAGCATTCCCGGACAGGGTGTATACAATGAGCAGTTCTTC. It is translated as CASIPGQGVYNEQFF. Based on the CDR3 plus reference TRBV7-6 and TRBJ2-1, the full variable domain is GAGVSQSPRYKVTKRGQDVALRCDPISGHVSLYWYRQALGQGPEFLTYFNYEAQQDKSGLPNDRFSAERPEGSISTLTIQRTEQRDSAMYRCASIPGQGVYNEQFFGPGTRLTVL.

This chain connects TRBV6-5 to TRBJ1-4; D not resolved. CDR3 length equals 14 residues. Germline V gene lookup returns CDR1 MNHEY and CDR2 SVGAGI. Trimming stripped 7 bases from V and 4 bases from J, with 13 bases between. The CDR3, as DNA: TGTGCCAGCAAGCGGGCGATAGGTAATGAAAAACTGTTTTTT. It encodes CASKRAIGNEKLFF.

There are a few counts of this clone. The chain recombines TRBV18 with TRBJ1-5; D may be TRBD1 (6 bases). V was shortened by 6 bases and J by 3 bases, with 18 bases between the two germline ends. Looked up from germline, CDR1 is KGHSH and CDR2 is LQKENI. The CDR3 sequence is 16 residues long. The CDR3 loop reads CASSTTSDRINQPQHF. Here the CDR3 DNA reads TGTGCCAGCTCTACCACAAGCGACAGGATCAATCAGCCCCAGCATTTT.

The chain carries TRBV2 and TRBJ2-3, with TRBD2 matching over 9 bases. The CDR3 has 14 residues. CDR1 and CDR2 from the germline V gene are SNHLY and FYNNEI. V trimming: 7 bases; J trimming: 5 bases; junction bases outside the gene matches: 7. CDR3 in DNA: TGTGCCAGCAAGATGCGGGAGGGGGTAGATACGCAGTATTTT. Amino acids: CASKMREGVDTQYF. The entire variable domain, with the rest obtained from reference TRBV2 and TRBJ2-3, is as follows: EPEVTQTPSHQVTQMGQEVILRCVPISNHLYFYWYRQILGQKVEFLVSFYNNEISEKSEIFDDQFSVERPDGSNFTLKIRSTKLEDSAMYFCASKMREGVDTQYFGPGTRLTVL.

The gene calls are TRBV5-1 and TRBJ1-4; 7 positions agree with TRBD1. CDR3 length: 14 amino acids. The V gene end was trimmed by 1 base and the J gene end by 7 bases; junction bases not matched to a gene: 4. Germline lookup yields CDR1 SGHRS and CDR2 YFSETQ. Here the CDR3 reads CASSLTGDTEKLFF. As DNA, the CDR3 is TGCGCCAGCAGCTTGACAGGGGACACTGAAAAACTGTTTTTT.